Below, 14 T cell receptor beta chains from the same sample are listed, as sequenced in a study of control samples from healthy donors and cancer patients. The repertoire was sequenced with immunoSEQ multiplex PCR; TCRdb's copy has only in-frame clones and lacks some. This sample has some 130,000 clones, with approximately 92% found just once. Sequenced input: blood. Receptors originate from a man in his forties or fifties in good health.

CDR3 residues: CASSSRRTQKTETQYF. The CDR3 DNA reads TGTGCCAGTAGTTCCCGCCGGACTCAAAAAACGGAGACCCAGTACTTC. This chain links TRBV19 with TRBJ2-5; D possibly corresponds to TRBD2 (5 bases). Germline assignment: CDR1 LNHDA and CDR2 SQIVND (reference sequence). V was cut by 5 bases and J by 5 bases, with 21 bases left in between. This CDR3 comprises 16 residues.

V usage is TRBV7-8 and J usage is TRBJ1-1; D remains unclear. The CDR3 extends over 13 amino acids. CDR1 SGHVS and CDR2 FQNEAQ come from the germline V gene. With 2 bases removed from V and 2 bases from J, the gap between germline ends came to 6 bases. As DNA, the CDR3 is TGTGCCAGCAGCTTAAGCGTAAACACTGAAGCTTTCTTT. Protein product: CASSLSVNTEAFF. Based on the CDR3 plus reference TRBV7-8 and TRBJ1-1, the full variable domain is GAGVSQSPRYKVAKRGQDVALRCDPISGHVSLFWYQQALGQGPEFLTYFQNEAQLDKSGLPSDRFFAERPEGSVSTLKIQRTQQEDSAVYLCASSLSVNTEAFFGQGTRLTVV.

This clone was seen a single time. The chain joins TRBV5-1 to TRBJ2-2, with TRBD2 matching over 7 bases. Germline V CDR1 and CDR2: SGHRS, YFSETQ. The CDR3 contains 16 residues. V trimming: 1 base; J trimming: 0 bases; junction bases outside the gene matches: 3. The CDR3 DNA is TGCGCCAGCAGCTTGTCGCTAGCGGCGAACACCGGGGAGCTGTTTTTT. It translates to CASSLSLAANTGELFF. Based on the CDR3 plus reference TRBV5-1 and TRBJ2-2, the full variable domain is KAGVTQTPRYLIKTRGQQVTLSCSPISGHRSVSWYQQTPGQGLQFLFEYFSETQRNKGNFPGRFSGRQFSNSRSEMNVSTLELGDSALYLCASSLSLAANTGELFFGEGSRLTVL.

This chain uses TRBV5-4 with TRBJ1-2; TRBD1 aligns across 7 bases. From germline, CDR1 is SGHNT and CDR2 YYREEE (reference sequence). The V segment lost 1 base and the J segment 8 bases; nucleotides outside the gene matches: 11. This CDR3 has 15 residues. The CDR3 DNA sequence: TGTGCCAGCAGCTTGTTGCTGGGACAGTTAGAGGGCTACACCTTC. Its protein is CASSLLLGQLEGYTF.

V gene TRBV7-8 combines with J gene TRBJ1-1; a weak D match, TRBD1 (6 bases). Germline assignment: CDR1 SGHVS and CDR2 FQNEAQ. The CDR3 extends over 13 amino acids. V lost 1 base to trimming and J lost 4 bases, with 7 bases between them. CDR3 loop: CASSLGTVTEAFF. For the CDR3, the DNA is TGTGCCAGCAGCTTAGGGACAGTCACTGAAGCTTTCTTT.

The CDR3 protein is CASRQAPERHNEQFF. CDR3 DNA sequence: TGCGCCAGCAGACAGGCCCCCGAACGGCACAATGAGCAGTTCTTC. V gene TRBV5-1 combines with J gene TRBJ2-1; a possible D gene is TRBD1 (5 bases). Trimming stripped 5 bases from V and 5 bases from J, with 17 bases between. Germline assignment: CDR1 SGHRS and CDR2 YFSETQ. The CDR3 has 15 amino acids. The whole variable domain, remainder taken from reference TRBV5-1 and TRBJ2-1, is KAGVTQTPRYLIKTRGQQVTLSCSPISGHRSVSWYQQTPGQGLQFLFEYFSETQRNKGNFPGRFSGRQFSNSRSEMNVSTLELGDSALYLCASRQAPERHNEQFFGPGTRLTVL.

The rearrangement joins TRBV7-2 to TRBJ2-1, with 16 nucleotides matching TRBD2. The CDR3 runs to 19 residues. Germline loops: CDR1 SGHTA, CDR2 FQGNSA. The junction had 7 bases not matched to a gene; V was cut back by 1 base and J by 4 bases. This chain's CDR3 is CASSLGRGLAGGLYNEQFF. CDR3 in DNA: TGTGCCAGCAGCTTAGGAAGGGGACTAGCGGGGGGGTTATACAATGAGCAGTTCTTC.

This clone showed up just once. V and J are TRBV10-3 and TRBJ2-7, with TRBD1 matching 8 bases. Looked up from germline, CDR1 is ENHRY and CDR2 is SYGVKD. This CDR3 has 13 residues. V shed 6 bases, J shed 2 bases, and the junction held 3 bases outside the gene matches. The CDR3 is CAIRQGGTYEQYF. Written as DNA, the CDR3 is TGTGCCATCAGACAGGGGGGCACCTACGAGCAGTACTTC.

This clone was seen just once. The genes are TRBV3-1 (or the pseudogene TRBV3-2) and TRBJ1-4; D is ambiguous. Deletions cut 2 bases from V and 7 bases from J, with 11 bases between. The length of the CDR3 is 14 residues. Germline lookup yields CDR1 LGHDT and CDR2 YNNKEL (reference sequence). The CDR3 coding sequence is TGTGCCAGCAGCCAACGGGGAATGAGTGAAAAACTGTTTTTT. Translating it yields CASSQRGMSEKLFF.

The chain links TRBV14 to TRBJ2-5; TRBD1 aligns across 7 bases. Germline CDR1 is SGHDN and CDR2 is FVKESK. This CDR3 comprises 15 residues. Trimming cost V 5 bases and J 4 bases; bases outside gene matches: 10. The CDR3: CASSLLGGAGETQYF. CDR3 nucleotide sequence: TGTGCCAGCAGCTTACTAGGGGGCGCGGGAGAGACCCAGTACTTC. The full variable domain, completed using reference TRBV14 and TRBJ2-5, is EAGVTQFPSHSVIEKGQTVTLRCDPISGHDNLYWYRRVMGKEIKFLLHFVKESKQDESGMPNNRFLAERTGGTYSTLKVQPAELEDSGVYFCASSLLGGAGETQYFGPGTRLLVL.

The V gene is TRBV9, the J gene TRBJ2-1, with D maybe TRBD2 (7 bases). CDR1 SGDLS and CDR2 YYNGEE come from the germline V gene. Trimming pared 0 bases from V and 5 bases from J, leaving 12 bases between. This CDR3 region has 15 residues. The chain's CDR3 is CASSVEGGPHNEQFF. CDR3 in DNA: TGTGCCAGCAGCGTAGAGGGGGGGCCCCACAATGAGCAGTTCTTC.

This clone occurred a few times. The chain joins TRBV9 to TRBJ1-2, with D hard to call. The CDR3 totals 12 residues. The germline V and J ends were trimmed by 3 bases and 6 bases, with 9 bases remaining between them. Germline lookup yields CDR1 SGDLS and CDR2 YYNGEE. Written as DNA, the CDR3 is TGTGCCAGCAGCGCCGTTTGGAATGGCTACACCTTC. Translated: CASSAVWNGYTF.

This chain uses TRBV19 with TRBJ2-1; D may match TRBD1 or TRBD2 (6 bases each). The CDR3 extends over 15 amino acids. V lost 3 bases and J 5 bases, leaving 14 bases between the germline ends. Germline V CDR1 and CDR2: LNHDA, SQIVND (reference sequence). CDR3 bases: TGTGCCAGTAGTATTAGGGGGGATGGAAACAATGAGCAGTTCTTC. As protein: CASSIRGDGNNEQFF. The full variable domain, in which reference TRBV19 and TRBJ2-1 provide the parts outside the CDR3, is DGGITQSPKYLFRKEGQNVTLSCEQNLNHDAMYWYRQDPGQGLRLIYYSQIVNDFQKGDIAEGYSVSREKKESFPLTVTSAQKNPTAFYLCASSIRGDGNNEQFFGPGTRLTVL.

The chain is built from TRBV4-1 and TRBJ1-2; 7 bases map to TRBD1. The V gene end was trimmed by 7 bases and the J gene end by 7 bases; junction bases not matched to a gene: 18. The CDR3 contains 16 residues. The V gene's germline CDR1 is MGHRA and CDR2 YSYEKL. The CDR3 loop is CASKKGFDRAAFGYTF. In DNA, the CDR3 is TGCGCCAGCAAAAAGGGATTCGACAGGGCGGCCTTTGGCTACACCTTC.